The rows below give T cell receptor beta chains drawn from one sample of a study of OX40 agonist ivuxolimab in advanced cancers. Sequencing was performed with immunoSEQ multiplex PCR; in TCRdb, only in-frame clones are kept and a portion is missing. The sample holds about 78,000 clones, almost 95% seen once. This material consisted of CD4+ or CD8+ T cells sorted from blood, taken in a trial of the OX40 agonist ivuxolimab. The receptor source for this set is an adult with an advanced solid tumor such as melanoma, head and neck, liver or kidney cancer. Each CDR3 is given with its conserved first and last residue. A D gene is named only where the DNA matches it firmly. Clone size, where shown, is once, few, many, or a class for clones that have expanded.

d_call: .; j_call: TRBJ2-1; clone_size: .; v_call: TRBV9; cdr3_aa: CASSVGAWGPDEQFF; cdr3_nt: TGTGCCAGCAGCGTAGGCGCCTGGGGGCCTGATGAGCAGTTCTTC
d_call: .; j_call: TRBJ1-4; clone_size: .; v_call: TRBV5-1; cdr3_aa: CASSRSSSTNEKLFF; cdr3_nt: TGCGCCAGCAGCCGCTCCTCTTCAACTAATGAAAAACTGTTTTTT
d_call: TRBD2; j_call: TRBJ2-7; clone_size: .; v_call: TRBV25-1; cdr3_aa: CASSSGTSVGEQYF; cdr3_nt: TGTGCCAGCTCCTCCGGGACTAGCGTCGGCGAGCAGTACTTC
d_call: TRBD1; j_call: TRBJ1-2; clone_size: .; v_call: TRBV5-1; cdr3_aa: CASSLAPGQPGDYGYTF; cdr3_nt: TGCGCCAGCAGCTTGGCCCCGGGACAGCCTGGGGATTATGGCTACACCTTC
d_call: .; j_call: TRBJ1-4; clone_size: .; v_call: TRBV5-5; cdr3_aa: CASSATGSNEKLFF; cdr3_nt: TGTGCCAGCAGCGCAACCGGGTCTAATGAAAAACTGTTTTTT
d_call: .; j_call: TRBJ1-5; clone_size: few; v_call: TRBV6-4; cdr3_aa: CASSYEGGPQHF; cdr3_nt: TGTGCCAGCAGCTATGAGGGAGGGCCCCAGCATTTT
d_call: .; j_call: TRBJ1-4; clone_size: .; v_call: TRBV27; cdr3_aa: CASSFRPRTNEKLFF; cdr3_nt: TGTGCCAGCAGTTTTCGACCTAGAACTAATGAAAAACTGTTTTTT
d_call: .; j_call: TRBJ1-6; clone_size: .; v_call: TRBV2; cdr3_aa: CASSDWGVGNSPLHF; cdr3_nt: TGTGCCAGCAGTGACTGGGGGGTCGGTAATTCACCCCTCCACTTT
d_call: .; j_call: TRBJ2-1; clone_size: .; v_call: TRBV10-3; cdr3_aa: CASEEGSSYNEQFF; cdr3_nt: TGTGCCTCCGAGGAAGGTAGCTCCTACAATGAGCAGTTCTTC
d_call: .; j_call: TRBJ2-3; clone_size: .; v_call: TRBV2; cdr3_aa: CASRSTGSTDTQYF; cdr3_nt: TGTGCCAGCAGGTCGACAGGAAGCACAGATACGCAGTATTTT
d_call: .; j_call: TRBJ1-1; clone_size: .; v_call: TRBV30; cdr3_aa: CAWSSANTEAFF; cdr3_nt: TGTGCCTGGAGTTCAGCGAACACTGAAGCTTTCTTT
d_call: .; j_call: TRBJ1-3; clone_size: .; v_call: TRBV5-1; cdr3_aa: CASSLGRVSSSGNTIYF; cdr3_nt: TGCGCCAGCAGCTTGGGACGGGTCAGCAGCTCTGGAAACACCATATATTTT
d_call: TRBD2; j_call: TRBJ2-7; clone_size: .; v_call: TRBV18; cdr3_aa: CASSPQSGGAGEQYF; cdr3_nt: TGTGCCAGCTCACCACAGAGCGGGGGGGCGGGAGAGCAGTACTTC
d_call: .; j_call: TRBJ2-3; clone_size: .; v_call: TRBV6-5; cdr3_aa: CASTGTTDTQYF; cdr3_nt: TGTGCCAGCACGGGTACTACAGATACGCAGTATTTT
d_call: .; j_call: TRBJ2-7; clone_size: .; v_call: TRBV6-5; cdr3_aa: CASSYPGLQEQYF; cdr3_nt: TGTGCCAGCAGTTACCCGGGACTCCAGGAGCAGTACTTC
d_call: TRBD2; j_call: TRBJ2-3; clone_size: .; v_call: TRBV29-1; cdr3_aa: CSPLGLAGDTDTQYF; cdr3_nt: TGCAGCCCCTTGGGACTAGCGGGAGACACAGATACGCAGTATTTT
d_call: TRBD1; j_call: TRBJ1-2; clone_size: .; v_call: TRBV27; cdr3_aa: CASSPQPSDRGGGYTF; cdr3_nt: TGTGCCAGCAGTCCTCAACCCTCCGACAGGGGTGGGGGCTACACCTTC
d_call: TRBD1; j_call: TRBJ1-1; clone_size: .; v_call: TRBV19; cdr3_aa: CASSMGDRMNTEAFF; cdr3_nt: TGTGCCAGTAGTATGGGGGACAGGATGAACACTGAAGCTTTCTTT
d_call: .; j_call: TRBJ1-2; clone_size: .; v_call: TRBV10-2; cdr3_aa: CASSRPQGVGYTF; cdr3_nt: TGCGCCAGCAGTCGCCCGCAAGGGGTTGGCTACACCTTC
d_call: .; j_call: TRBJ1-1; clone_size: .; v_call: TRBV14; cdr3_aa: CASTLGAGNTEAFF; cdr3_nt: TGTGCCAGCACCCTAGGGGCAGGCAACACTGAAGCTTTCTTT
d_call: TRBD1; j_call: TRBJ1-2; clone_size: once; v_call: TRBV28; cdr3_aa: CASSSTGAAGNYGYTF; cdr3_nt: TGTGCCAGCAGTTCTACAGGGGCCGCCGGCAACTATGGCTACACCTTC
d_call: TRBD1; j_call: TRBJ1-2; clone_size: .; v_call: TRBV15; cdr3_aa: CATSRDPRGPANYGYTF; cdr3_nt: TGTGCCACCAGCAGAGATCCCAGGGGGCCCGCCAACTATGGCTACACCTTC
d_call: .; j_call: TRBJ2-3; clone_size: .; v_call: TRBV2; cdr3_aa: CASSLYSDTQYF; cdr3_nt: TGTGCCAGCAGTCTTTATTCAGATACGCAGTATTTT
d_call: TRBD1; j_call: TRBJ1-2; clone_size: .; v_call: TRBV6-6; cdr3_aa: CASSSSIQGTNYGYTF; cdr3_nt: TGTGCCAGCAGTTCATCAATACAGGGGACGAACTATGGCTACACCTTC
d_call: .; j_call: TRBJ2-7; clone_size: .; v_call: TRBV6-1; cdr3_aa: CASSEDVRSYEQYF; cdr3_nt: TGTGCCAGCAGTGAAGACGTCCGCTCCTACGAGCAGTACTTC
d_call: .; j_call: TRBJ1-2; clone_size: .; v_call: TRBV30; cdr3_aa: CAWSRGEKGYTF; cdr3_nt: TGTGCCTGGAGTCGAGGTGAAAAGGGCTACACCTTC
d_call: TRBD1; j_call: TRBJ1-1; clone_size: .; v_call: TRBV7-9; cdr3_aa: CASRPGGTEAFF; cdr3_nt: TGTGCCAGCAGACCAGGGGGCACGGAGGCTTTCTTT
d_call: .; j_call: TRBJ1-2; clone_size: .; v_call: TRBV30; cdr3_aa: CAWSDVGYTF; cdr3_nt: TGTGCCTGGAGTGACGTTGGCTACACCTTC
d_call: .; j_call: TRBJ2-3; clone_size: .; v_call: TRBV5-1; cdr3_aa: CASSLGGTDTQYF; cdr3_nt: TGCGCCAGCAGCTTAGGAGGCACAGATACGCAGTATTTT
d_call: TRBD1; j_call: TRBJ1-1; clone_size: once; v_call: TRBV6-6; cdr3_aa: CAVQGAKGNTEAFF; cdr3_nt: TGTGCCGTACAGGGGGCGAAGGGGAACACTGAAGCTTTCTTT
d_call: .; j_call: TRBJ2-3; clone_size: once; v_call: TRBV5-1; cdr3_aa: CASSLLNWVDTQYF; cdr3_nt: TGCGCCAGCAGCTTGCTCAATTGGGTGGATACGCAGTATTTT
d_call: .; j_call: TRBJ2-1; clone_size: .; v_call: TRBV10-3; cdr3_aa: CAISLPGPHNEQFF; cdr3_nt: TGTGCCATCAGTCTACCGGGACCCCACAATGAGCAGTTCTTC
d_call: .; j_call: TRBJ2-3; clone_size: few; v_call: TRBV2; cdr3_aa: CASSDQGSSDTQYF; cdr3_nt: TGTGCCAGCAGTGATCAAGGGAGTTCGGATACGCAGTATTTT
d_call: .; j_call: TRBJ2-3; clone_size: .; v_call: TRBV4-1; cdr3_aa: CASSHPTTSPDTQYF; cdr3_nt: TGCGCCAGCAGCCACCCGACCACTTCCCCAGATACGCAGTATTTT
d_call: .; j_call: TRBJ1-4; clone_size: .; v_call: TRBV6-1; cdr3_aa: CASSERRAAEKLFF; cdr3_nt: TGTGCCAGCAGTGAAAGGAGGGCGGCTGAAAAACTGTTTTTT
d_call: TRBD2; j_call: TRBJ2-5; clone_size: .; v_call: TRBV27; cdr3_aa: CASSPSIAGGLETQYF; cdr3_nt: TGTGCCAGCAGTCCCTCAATAGCGGGAGGGCTAGAGACCCAGTACTTC
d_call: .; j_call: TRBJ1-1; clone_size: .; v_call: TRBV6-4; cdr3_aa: CASTQLGGNTEAFF; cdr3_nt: TGTGCCAGCACCCAACTCGGTGGGAACACTGAAGCTTTCTTT
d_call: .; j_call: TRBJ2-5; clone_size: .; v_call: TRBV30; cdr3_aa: CAWSAGAETQYF; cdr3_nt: TGTGCCTGGAGTGCTGGCGCGGAGACCCAGTACTTC
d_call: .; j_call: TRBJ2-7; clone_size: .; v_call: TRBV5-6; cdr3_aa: CASSTYYEQYF; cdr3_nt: TGTGCCAGCAGCACCTACTACGAGCAGTACTTC
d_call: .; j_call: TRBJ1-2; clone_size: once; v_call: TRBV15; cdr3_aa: CATSRDFHSDVDGYTF; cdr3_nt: TGTGCCACCAGCAGAGATTTCCATTCGGATGTGGATGGCTACACCTTC
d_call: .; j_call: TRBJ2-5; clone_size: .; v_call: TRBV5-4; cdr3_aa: CASSLDNGAEETQYF; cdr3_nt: TGTGCCAGCAGCTTAGATAACGGGGCTGAAGAGACCCAGTACTTC
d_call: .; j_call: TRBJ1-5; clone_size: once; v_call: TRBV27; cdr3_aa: CASRTTDSNQPQHF; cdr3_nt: TGTGCCAGCAGAACGACAGATAGCAATCAGCCCCAGCATTTT
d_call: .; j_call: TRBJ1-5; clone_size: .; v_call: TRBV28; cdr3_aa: CASSLDRNQPQHF; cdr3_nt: TGTGCCAGCAGTTTAGATAGAAATCAGCCCCAGCATTTT
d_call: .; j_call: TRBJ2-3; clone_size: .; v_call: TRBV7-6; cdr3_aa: CASSSYSEDTQYF; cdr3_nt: TGTGCCAGCAGCTCCTATAGCGAAGATACGCAGTATTTT
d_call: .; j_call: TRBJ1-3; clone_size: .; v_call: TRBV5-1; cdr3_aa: CASSLGISGNTIYF; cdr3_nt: TGCGCCAGCAGCCTAGGGATCTCTGGAAACACCATATATTTT
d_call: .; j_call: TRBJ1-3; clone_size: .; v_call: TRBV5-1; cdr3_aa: CASSLPGGGNTIYF; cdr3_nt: TGCGCCAGCAGCTTACCGGGGGGTGGAAACACCATATATTTT
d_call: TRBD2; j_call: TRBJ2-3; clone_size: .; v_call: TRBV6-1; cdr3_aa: CASSEGTSGDTDTQYF; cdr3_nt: TGTGCCAGCAGTGAAGGGACCAGCGGGGACACAGATACGCAGTATTTT
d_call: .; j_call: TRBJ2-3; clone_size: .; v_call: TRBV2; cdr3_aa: CASSPPAYTQYF; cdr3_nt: TGTGCCAGCAGTCCCCCGGCTTATACGCAGTATTTT
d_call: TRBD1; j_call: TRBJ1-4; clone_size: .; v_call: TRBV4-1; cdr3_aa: CASSRDGQGADEKLLF; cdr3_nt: TGCGCCAGCAGCCGCGATGGACAGGGGGCGGACGAAAAACTGCTTTTT
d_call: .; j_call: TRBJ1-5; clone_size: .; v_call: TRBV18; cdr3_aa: CASSPHDNQPQQF; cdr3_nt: TGTGCCAGCTCACCACATGATAATCAGCCCCAGCAATTT